These 5 T cell receptor beta chains came from one sample sequenced in a study of untreated major depressive disorder. This table comes from immunoSEQ multiplex PCR, and its TCRdb copy is limited to in-frame clones, with some not included. Among about 20,000 clones listed, more than 75% were seen once. Sequencing was performed on CD4+ T cells from PBMCs. The origin of the receptors is a woman aged 25 to 39 in good health.

The V gene is TRBV21-1, the J gene TRBJ2-7; the listed D gene, TRBD2, was not tested against the DNA. TRBV21-1 is assigned pseudogene status. This CDR3 region has 16 residues. CDR3 region: CASSKVTLGCSYEQYF. In DNA, the CDR3 is TGTGCCAGCAGCAAAGTCACACTCGGGTGCTCCTACGAGCAGTACTTC.

The chain couples TRBV6-4 to TRBJ2-5, with TRBD2 as a possible D gene (6 bases). Per the germline V gene, CDR1 is MRHNA and CDR2 is SNTAGT. This CDR3 comprises 16 residues. V lost 0 bases, J lost 2 bases, and 13 bases lay in between. The CDR3 region has the DNA TGTGCCAGCAGTGACTCTTCGGGGGTGTCACAAGAGACCCAGTACTTC. Its protein is CASSDSSGVSQETQYF.

V is TRBV6-5 and J is TRBJ1-1; D unresolved. Trimming took off 7 bases at V and 2 bases at J, with 17 bases between the two ends. Germline V gene lookup returns CDR1 MNHEY and CDR2 SVGAGI. The CDR3 runs to 15 residues. CDR3 coding DNA: TGTGCCAGCACCGCTTTGAACGCGGCTAACACTGAAGCTTTCTTT. Translation gives CASTALNAANTEAFF.

The chain employs TRBV7-9 and TRBJ2-5, with D tentatively TRBD2 (6 bases). The germline V gene has CDR1 SEHNR and CDR2 FQNEAQ (reference sequence). CDR3 length: 16 residues. Trimming shortened V by 3 bases and J by 2 bases, and 16 bases separated the two germline ends. CDR3 loop: CASSFGTAEGQETQYF. CDR3 coding DNA: TGTGCCAGCAGCTTCGGAACCGCGGAGGGTCAAGAGACCCAGTACTTC. The entire variable domain, with the rest obtained from reference TRBV7-9 and TRBJ2-5, is as follows: DTGVSQNPRHKITKRGQNVTFRCDPISEHNRLYWYRQTLGQGPEFLTYFQNEAQLEKSRLLSDRFSAERPKGSFSTLEIQRTEQGDSAMYLCASSFGTAEGQETQYFGPGTRLLVL.

The V and J genes are TRBV4-1 and TRBJ2-1; possible D gene TRBD2, 6 bases. Germline CDR1 is MGHRA and CDR2 is YSYEKL. V shed 3 bases and J shed 5 bases, with 14 bases lying between them. The CDR3 length is 15 residues. CDR3 amino acids: CASSHSGTSNNEQFF. In nucleotides, the CDR3 is TGCGCCAGCAGCCATTCCGGGACTTCTAACAATGAGCAGTTCTTC.